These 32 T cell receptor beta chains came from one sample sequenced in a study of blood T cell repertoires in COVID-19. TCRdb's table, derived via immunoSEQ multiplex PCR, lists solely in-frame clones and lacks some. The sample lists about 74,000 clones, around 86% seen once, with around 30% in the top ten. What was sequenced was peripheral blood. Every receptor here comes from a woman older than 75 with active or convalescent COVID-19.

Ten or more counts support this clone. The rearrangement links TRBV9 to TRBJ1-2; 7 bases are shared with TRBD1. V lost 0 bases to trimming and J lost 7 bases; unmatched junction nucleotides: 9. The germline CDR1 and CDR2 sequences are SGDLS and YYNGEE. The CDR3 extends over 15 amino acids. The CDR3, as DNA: TGTGCCAGCAGCGTAGTGGGGACAGCTATGGTTGGCTACACCTTC. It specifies CASSVVGTAMVGYTF. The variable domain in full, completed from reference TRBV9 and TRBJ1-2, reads DSGVTQTPKHLITATGQRVTLRCSPRSGDLSVYWYQQSLDQGLQFLIQYYNGEERAKGNILERFSAQQFPDLHSELNLSSLELGDSALYFCASSVVGTAMVGYTFGSGTRLTVV.

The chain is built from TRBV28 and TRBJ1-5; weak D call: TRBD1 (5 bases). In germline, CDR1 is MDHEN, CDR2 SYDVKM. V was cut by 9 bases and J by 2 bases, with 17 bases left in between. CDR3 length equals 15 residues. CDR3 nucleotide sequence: TGTGCCAGTGACACGGGCAGGGCGGGCAATCAGCCCCAGCATTTT. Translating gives CASDTGRAGNQPQHF.

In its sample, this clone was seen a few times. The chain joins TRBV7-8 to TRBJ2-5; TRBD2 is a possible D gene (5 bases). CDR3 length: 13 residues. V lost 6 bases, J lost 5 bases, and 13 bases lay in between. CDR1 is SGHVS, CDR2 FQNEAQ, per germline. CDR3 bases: TGTGCCAGCAGGGCCGGGGTCAGGGAGACCCAGTACTTC. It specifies CASRAGVRETQYF.

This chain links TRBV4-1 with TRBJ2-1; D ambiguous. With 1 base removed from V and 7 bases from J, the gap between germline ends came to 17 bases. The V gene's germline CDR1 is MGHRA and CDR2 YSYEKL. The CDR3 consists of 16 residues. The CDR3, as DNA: TGCGCCAGCAGCCAAGTTTCCGGGTTATTGGTGAATGAGCAGTTCTTC. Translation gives CASSQVSGLLVNEQFF.

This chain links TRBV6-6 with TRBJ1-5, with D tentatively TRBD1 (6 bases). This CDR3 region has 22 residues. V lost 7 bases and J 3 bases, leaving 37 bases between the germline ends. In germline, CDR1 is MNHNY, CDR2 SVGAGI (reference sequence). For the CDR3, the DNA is TGTGCCAGCACTCGGATTAGAAAGGGTCGGAGAGGCGGCAGGGGTTTCAATCAGCCCCAGCATTTT. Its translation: CASTRIRKGRRGGRGFNQPQHF.

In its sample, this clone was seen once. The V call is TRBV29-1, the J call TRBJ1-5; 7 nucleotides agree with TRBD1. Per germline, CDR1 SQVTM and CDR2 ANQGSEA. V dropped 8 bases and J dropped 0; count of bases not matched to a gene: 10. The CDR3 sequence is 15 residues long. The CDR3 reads CSLREGTDSNQPQHF. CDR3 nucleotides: TGCAGCCTTAGGGAAGGGACAGATAGCAATCAGCCCCAGCATTTT.

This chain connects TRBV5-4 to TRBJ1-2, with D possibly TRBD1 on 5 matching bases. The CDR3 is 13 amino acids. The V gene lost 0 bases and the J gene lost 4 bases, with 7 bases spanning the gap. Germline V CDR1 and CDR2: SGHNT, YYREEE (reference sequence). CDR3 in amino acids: CASSLETVYGYTF. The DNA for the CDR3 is TGTGCCAGCAGCTTGGAGACAGTCTATGGCTACACCTTC.

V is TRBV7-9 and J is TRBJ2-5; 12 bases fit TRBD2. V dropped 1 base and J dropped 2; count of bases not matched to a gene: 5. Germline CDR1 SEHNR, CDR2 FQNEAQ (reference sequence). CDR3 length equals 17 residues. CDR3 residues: CASSLGLAGAGQETQYF. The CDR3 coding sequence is TGTGCCAGCAGCTTAGGACTAGCGGGGGCCGGGCAAGAGACCCAGTACTTC. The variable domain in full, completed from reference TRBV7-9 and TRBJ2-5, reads DTGVSQNPRHKITKRGQNVTFRCDPISEHNRLYWYRQTLGQGPEFLTYFQNEAQLEKSRLLSDRFSAERPKGSFSTLEIQRTEQGDSAMYLCASSLGLAGAGQETQYFGPGTRLLVL.

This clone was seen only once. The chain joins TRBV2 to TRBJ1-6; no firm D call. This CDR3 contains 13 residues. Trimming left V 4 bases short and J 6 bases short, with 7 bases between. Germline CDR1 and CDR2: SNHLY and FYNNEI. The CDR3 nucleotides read TGTGCCAGCAGTGCTACAGTTAATTCACCCCTCCACTTT. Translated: CASSATVNSPLHF.

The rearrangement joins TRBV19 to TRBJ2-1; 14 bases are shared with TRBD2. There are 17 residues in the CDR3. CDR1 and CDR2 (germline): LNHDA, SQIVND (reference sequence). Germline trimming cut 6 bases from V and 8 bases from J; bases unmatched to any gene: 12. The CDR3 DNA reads TGTGCCAGTAGCAAGACTAGCGGGGGGGCCTTGGATTATGAGCAGTTCTTC. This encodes CASSKTSGGALDYEQFF.

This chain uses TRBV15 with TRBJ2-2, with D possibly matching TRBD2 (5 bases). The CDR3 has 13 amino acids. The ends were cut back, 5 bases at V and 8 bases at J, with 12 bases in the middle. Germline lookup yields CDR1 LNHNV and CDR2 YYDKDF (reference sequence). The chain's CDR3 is CATSPARGGELFF. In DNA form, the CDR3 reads TGTGCCACCAGCCCGGCAAGAGGGGGGGAGCTGTTTTTT.

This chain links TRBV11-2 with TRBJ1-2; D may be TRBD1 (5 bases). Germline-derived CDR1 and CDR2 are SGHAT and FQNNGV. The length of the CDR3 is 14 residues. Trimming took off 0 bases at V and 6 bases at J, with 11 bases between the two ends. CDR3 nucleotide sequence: TGTGCCAGCAGCTTAGACGGCGGGGGTCATGGCTACACCTTC. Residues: CASSLDGGGHGYTF.

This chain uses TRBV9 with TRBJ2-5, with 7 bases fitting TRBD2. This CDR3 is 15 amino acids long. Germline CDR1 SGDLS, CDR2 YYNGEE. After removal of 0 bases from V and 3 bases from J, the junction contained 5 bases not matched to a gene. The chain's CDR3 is CASSVGGGGEETQYF. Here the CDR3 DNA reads TGTGCCAGCAGCGTAGGAGGCGGGGGAGAAGAGACCCAGTACTTC.

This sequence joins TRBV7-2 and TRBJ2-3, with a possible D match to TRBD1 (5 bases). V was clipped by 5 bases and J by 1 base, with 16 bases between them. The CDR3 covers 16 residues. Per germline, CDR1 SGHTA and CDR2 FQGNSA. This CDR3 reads CASSIRQSGGTDTQYF. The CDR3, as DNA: TGTGCCAGCAGCATCAGACAGAGTGGGGGCACAGATACGCAGTATTTT.

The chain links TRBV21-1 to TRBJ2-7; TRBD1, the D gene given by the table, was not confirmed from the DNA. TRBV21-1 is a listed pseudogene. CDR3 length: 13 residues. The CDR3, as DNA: TGTGCCAGCAACACAGGCAGCAACTACGAGCAGTACTTC. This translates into CASNTGSNYEQYF.

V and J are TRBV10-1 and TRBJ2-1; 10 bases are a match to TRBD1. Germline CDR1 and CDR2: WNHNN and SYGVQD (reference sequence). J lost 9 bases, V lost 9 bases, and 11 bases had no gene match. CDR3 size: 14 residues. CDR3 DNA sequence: TGCGCCAGAACCGGGACAGGGGAGTTATTTGAGCAGTTCTTC. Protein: CARTGTGELFEQFF.

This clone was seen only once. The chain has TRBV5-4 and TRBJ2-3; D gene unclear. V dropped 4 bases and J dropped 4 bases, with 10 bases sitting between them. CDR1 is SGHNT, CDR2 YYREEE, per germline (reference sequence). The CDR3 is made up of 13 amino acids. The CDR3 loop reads CASSPRTADTQYF. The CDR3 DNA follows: TGTGCCAGCAGCCCCCGCACAGCAGATACGCAGTATTTT.

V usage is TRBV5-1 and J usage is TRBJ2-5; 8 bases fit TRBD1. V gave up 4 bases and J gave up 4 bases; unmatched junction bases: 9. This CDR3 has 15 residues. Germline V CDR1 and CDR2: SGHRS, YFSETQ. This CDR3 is CASSGSGQGRETQYF. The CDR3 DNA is TGCGCCAGCAGCGGAAGTGGACAGGGTAGAGAGACCCAGTACTTC.

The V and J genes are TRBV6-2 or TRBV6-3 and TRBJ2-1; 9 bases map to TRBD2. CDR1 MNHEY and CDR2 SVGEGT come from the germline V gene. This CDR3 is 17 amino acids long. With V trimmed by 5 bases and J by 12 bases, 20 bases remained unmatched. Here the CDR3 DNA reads TGTGCCAGCAGTAGAATCTTAGCGGGGGCCCCGCAGGTGAGGCAGTTCTTC. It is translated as CASSRILAGAPQVRQFF.

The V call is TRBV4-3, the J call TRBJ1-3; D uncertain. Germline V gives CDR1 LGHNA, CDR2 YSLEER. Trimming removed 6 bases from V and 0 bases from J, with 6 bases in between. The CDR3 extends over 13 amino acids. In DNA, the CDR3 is TGCGCCAGCAGTCAGGACTCTGGAAACACCATATATTTT. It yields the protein CASSQDSGNTIYF.

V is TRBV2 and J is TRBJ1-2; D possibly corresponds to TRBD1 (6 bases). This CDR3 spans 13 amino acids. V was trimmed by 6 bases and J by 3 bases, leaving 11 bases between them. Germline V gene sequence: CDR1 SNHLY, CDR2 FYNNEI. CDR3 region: CASSLGQYYGYTF. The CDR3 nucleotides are TGTGCCAGCAGCCTAGGACAGTACTATGGCTACACCTTC.

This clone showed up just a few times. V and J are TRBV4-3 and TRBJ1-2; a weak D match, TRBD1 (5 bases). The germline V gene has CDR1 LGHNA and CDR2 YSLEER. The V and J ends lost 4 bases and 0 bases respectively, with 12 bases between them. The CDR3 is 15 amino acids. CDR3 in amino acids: CASSPRQTANYGYTF. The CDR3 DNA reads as TGCGCCAGCAGCCCCCGACAGACAGCTAACTATGGCTACACCTTC.

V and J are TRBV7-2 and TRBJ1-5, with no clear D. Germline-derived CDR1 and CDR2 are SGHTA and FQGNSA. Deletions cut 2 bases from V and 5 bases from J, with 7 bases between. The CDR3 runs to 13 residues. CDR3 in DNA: TGTGCCAGCAGCTTATGGCAGGATCAGCCCCAGCATTTT. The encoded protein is CASSLWQDQPQHF. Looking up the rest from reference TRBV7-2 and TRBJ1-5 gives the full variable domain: GAGVSQSPSNKVTEKGKDVELRCDPISGHTALYWYRQSLGQGLEFLIYFQGNSAPDKSGLPSDRFSAERTGGSVSTLTIQRTQQEDSAVYLCASSLWQDQPQHFGDGTRLSIL.

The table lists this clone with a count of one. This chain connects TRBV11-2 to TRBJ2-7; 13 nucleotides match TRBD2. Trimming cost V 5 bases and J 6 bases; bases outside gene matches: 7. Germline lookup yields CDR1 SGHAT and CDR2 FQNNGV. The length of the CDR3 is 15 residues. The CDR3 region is CASSLGTSGASEQYF. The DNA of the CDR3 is TGTGCCAGCAGCCTTGGGACTAGCGGGGCTAGCGAGCAGTACTTC.

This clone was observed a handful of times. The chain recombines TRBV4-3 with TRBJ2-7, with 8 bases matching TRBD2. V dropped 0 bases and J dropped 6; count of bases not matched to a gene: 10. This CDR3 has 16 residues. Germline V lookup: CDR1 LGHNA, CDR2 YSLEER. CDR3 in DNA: TGCGCCAGCAGCCAAGATTGGGGACTAGTAGCTGGCGAGCAGTACTTC. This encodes CASSQDWGLVAGEQYF.

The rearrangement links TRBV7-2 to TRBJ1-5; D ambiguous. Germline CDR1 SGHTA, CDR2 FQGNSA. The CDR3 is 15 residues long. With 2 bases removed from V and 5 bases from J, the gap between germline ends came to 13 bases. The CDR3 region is CASSLQGGLDQPQHF. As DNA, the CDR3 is TGTGCCAGCAGCTTACAAGGCGGTTTGGATCAGCCCCAGCATTTT.

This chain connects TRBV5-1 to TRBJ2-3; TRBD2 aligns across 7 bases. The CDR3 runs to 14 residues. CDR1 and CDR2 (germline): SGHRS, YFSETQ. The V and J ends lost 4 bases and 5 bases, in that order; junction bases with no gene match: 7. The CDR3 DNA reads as TGCGCCAGCAGCCCCAGCGGGGCGGGAGATACGCAGTATTTT. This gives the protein CASSPSGAGDTQYF.

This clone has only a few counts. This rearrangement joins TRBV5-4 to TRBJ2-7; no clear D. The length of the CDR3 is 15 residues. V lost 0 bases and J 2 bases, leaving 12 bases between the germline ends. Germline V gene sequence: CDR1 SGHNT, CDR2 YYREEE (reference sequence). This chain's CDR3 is CASSLAANRAYEQYF. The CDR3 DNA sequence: TGTGCCAGCAGCTTGGCGGCGAACCGGGCCTACGAGCAGTACTTC.

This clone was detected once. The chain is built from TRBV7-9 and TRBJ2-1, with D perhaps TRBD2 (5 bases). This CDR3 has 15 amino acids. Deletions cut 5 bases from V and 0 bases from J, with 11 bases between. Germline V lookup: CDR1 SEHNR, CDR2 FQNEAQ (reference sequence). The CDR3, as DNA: TGTGCCAGCAGCCAAGGTGGGAGCTCCTACAATGAGCAGTTCTTC. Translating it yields CASSQGGSSYNEQFF. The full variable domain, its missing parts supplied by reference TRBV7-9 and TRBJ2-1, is DTGVSQNPRHKITKRGQNVTFRCDPISEHNRLYWYRQTLGQGPEFLTYFQNEAQLEKSRLLSDRFSAERPKGSFSTLEIQRTEQGDSAMYLCASSQGGSSYNEQFFGPGTRLTVL.

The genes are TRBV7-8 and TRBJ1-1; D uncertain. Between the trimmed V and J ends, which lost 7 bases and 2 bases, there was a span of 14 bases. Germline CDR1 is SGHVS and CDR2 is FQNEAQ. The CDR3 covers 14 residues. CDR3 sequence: CASTNQATNTEAFF. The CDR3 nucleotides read TGTGCCAGCACCAACCAGGCGACAAACACTGAAGCTTTCTTT.

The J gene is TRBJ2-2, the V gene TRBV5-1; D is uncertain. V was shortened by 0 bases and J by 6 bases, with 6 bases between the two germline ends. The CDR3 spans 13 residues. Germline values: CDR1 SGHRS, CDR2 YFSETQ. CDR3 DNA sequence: TGCGCCAGCAGCTTGGAACTGGCCGGGGAGCTGTTTTTT. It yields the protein CASSLELAGELFF. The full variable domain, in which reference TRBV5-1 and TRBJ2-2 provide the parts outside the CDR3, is KAGVTQTPRYLIKTRGQQVTLSCSPISGHRSVSWYQQTPGQGLQFLFEYFSETQRNKGNFPGRFSGRQFSNSRSEMNVSTLELGDSALYLCASSLELAGELFFGEGSRLTVL.

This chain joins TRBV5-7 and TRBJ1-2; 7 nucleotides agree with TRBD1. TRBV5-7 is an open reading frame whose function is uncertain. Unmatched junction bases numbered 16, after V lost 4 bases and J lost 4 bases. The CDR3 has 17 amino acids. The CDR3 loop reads CASSGEGGQPKIYGYTF. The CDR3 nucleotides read TGTGCCAGCAGCGGTGAGGGGGGACAGCCAAAGATCTATGGCTACACCTTC.